These 14 T cell receptor beta chains were sequenced from one sample in a study of blood T cells in healthy people across ages. Sample-barcoded 5' priming and a J-beta primer mix drove a second PCR of roughly 6 to 12 cycles. TCRdb ran MiXCR on the 5' RACE reads and lists one entry per CDR3 protein. This table holds 1.2 million to 1.5 million distinct CDR3 sequences, 59% found once. The specimen sequenced was blood. The receptors stem from a man aged 18 to 29 in good health.

The J gene is TRBJ1-2, the V gene TRBV27, with D tentatively TRBD1 (5 bases). This CDR3 has 13 amino acids. Trimming stripped 2 bases from V and 7 bases from J, with 11 bases between. The germline V gene encodes CDR1 MNHEY and CDR2 SMNVEV (reference sequence). CDR3 nucleotide sequence: TGTGCCAGCAGTTTAATGGGGGTTGGTGGCTACACCTTC. This encodes CASSLMGVGGYTF.

V and J are TRBV15 and TRBJ2-5, with a possible D match to TRBD2 (5 bases). This CDR3 spans 15 amino acids. The V end was cut by 6 bases, the J end by 1 base, with 15 bases between. Looked up from germline, CDR1 is LNHNV and CDR2 is YYDKDF (reference sequence). In DNA form, the CDR3 reads TGTGCCACCAGACCTGAAGGACTGGTCCAAGAGACCCAGTACTTC. Protein sequence: CATRPEGLVQETQYF.

The rearrangement uses TRBV29-1 and TRBJ1-2; TRBD1 aligns across 11 bases. Germline V gene lookup returns CDR1 SQVTM and CDR2 ANQGSEA. The CDR3 spans 14 residues. V was pared by 2 bases and J by 8 bases, with 7 bases of the junction left unmatched. CDR3 sequence: CSVETPGTGGGYTF. As DNA, the CDR3 is TGCAGCGTTGAAACACCAGGGACAGGGGGAGGCTACACCTTC.

The chain couples TRBV7-8 to TRBJ2-3; D is uncertain. The CDR3 sequence is 14 residues long. Germline CDR1 reads SGHVS; CDR2 reads FQNEAQ. V lost 0 bases and J 2 bases, leaving 6 bases between the germline ends. The CDR3 sequence: CASSLAQHTDTQYF. The CDR3 nucleotides read TGTGCCAGCAGCTTAGCACAGCACACAGATACGCAGTATTTT.

The genes are TRBV30 and TRBJ1-2, with D uncertain. V gave up 2 bases and J gave up 4 bases, with 8 bases separating them. The germline CDR1 and CDR2 sequences are GTSNPN and SVGIG (reference sequence). The CDR3 is made up of 12 amino acids. CDR3: CAWSSEPYGYTF. CDR3 DNA sequence: TGTGCCTGGAGTTCAGAACCCTATGGCTACACCTTC.

The gene calls are TRBV29-1 and TRBJ1-1; no clear D. Germline assignment: CDR1 SQVTM and CDR2 ANQGSEA. V lost 8 bases to trimming and J lost 0 bases, with 13 bases between them. This CDR3 region has 13 residues. CDR3 bases: TGCAGCACGGCCGACGGATTGAACACTGAAGCTTTCTTT. It translates to CSTADGLNTEAFF.

In its sample, this clonotype was seen a few times. The gene calls are TRBV15 and TRBJ2-1, with D unresolved. The CDR3 length is 16 residues. V was clipped by 0 bases and J by 0 bases, with 9 bases between them. In germline, CDR1 is LNHNV, CDR2 YYDKDF (reference sequence). The CDR3 reads CATSRDRASSYNEQFF. CDR3 bases: TGTGCCACCAGCAGAGATAGAGCGTCCTCCTACAATGAGCAGTTCTTC.

In its sample, this clonotype was seen once. The J gene is TRBJ2-7, the V gene TRBV20-1; D might be TRBD2 (6 bases). Trimming shortened V by 3 bases and J by 2 bases, and 14 bases separated the two germline ends. The germline gives CDR1 DFQATT, CDR2 SNEGSKA (reference sequence). The CDR3 totals 14 residues. DNA for the CDR3: TGCAGTGCTAGTCCGGGGGAACTGCCCTACGAGCAGTACTTC. As protein: CSASPGELPYEQYF.

The rearrangement uses TRBV4-1 and TRBJ1-5; tentative D call: TRBD1 (5 bases). The V gene's germline CDR1 is MGHRA and CDR2 YSYEKL. The CDR3 is 15 residues long. Trimming left V 0 bases short and J 5 bases short, with 11 bases between. The chain's CDR3 is CASSQDRQGYQPQHF. The CDR3 nucleotides are TGCGCCAGCAGCCAAGATAGGCAGGGCTATCAGCCCCAGCATTTT.

V gene TRBV29-1 combines with J gene TRBJ2-1; 10 bases are shared with TRBD2. The J segment lost 0 bases and the V segment lost 3 bases, leaving 11 bases of the junction unmatched. The germline CDR1 and CDR2 sequences are SQVTM and ANQGSEA. The CDR3 totals 18 residues. The CDR3 DNA reads TGCAGCGTTGAGGGAGTGACTAGCGGGCCTAGCTCCTACAATGAGCAGTTCTTC. This gives the protein CSVEGVTSGPSSYNEQFF.

The gene calls are TRBV29-1 and TRBJ1-1; D gene unclear. CDR3 length: 11 amino acids. Germline assignment: CDR1 SQVTM and CDR2 ANQGSEA. Trimming shortened V by 5 bases and J by 2 bases, and 6 bases separated the two germline ends. The CDR3 loop is CSVRINTEAFF. The CDR3 DNA follows: TGCAGCGTTAGAATTAACACTGAAGCTTTCTTT.

This clonotype appeared once. This chain joins TRBV28 and TRBJ2-5; 8 bases fit TRBD1. Unmatched junction bases numbered 6, after V lost 6 bases and J lost 3 bases. From germline, CDR1 is MDHEN and CDR2 SYDVKM. This CDR3 has 14 amino acids. The CDR3 coding sequence is TGTGCCAGCAGCCACGACAGGGGTAAAGAGACCCAGTACTTC. It specifies CASSHDRGKETQYF.

In this sample, this clonotype turned up once. V gene TRBV29-1 combines with J gene TRBJ2-5, with 9 bases that match TRBD2. The J call could be wrong; TRBJ2-7 is a better fit for the DNA end. Per the germline V gene, CDR1 is SQVTM and CDR2 is ANQGSEA. This CDR3 region has 15 residues. The CDR3 loop reads CSVSGGVTSGDEQYF. The CDR3 DNA reads TGCAGCGTCTCCGGGGGGGTGACTAGCGGAGACGAGCAGTACTTC.

The sample holds a few counts of this clonotype. The CDR3 loop is CAISERVEGPRTQYF. The CDR3, as DNA: TGTGCCATCAGTGAGAGAGTGGAGGGCCCGCGGACCCAGTACTTC. V usage is TRBV10-3 and J usage is TRBJ2-5, with D tentatively TRBD2 (6 bases). This CDR3 is 15 amino acids long. CDR1 ENHRY and CDR2 SYGVKD come from the germline V gene. The V end was cut by 2 bases, the J end by 7 bases, with 17 bases between.